This T cell receptor (beta chain) was observed in a study of T-cell memory formation after mild COVID-19. About the study: TCR clusters mostly belonged to single donors.

TCRdb re-called the 5' RACE reads with MiXCR, one entry per CDR3 protein. The table records some 210,000 distinct CDR3 sequences, around 26% of them present only once. With respect to this clonotype: The antigen remains undetermined.

CDR3 size: 12 residues. Germline loops: CDR1 KGHDR, CDR2 SFDVKD. The V gene lost 9 bases and the J gene lost 3 bases, with 10 bases spanning the gap. Findings and limits, study-wide: Pre-infection memory already had some responding clones, implying cross-reactive memory joined. Mostly located in CM and EM were contracting CD4+ clones, with contracting CD8+ clones located in EMRA. Clones shrinking from day 15 to 85 showed even CD4/CD8 mixes; later expanders tilted CD4+.

V and J are TRBV24-1 and TRBJ1-2; perhaps TRBD1 as D (5 bases). This TCR was recovered from an adult woman who had mild COVID-19 (a few samples of this study predate the infection). Cell type and time point are not known. The source material was PBMCs or a T cell subset sorted from them (not recorded which). CDR3 DNA sequence: TGTGCCACCTCGGCGGGGGACTATGGCTACACCTTC. The encoded protein is CATSAGDYGYTF.